The 27 T cell receptor beta chains in this list originate from one sample, sequenced in a study of neurological immune-mediated disorders. MiXCR, run by TCRdb on the 5' RACE reads, gives a single entry per CDR3 protein. The sample includes tens of thousands of distinct CDR3 sequences, approximately 3.9% of them seen just once. The specimen sequenced was PBMCs. These receptors came from a man in his thirties or forties with multiple sclerosis.

This clonotype was seen many times. V usage is TRBV28 and J usage is TRBJ2-2; 10 bases map to TRBD2. V shed 7 bases and J 4 bases; nucleotides not matched to a gene: 6. This CDR3 contains 15 residues. Germline CDR1 is MDHEN and CDR2 is SYDVKM. For the CDR3, the DNA is TGTGCCAGCAAACGGGGGACTAGCGTCACCGGGGAGCTGTTTTTT. The encoded protein is CASKRGTSVTGELFF.

This clonotype was counted ten times or more. The rearrangement joins TRBV10-3 to TRBJ1-1; D remains unclear. Germline CDR1 reads ENHRY; CDR2 reads SYGVKD. This CDR3 region has 12 residues. V lost 2 bases to trimming and J lost 7 bases, with 8 bases between them. The CDR3 region has the DNA TGTGCCATCAGTGAGCCCCAGAGTGAAGCTTTCTTT. Translation: CAISEPQSEAFF.

This clonotype has a count of ten or more. The V call is TRBV5-1, the J call TRBJ2-3, with D possibly being TRBD2 (5 bases). The CDR3 has 15 amino acids. V gave up 5 bases and J gave up 5 bases, with 18 bases separating them. The V gene's germline CDR1 is SGHRS and CDR2 YFSETQ. CDR3 sequence: CASRNGVTSGDTQYF. The CDR3 nucleotides read TGCGCCAGCAGGAACGGGGTTACCTCGGGAGATACGCAGTATTTT.

There are many counts of this clonotype. V gene TRBV5-1 combines with J gene TRBJ2-1, with TRBD1 matching 10 bases. This CDR3 comprises 15 residues. V gave up 4 bases and J gave up 6 bases; unmatched junction bases: 7. The V gene's germline CDR1 is SGHRS and CDR2 YFSETQ. CDR3 DNA: TGCGCCAGCAGCCCCTCCGGGACAGGGGCCAATGAGCAGTTCTTC. This encodes CASSPSGTGANEQFF.

The sample holds many counts of this clonotype. This rearrangement joins TRBV3-1 to TRBJ2-5; weak D call: TRBD2 (5 bases). CDR1 is LGHDT, CDR2 YNNKEL, per germline (reference sequence). The CDR3 has 13 residues. The germline V and J ends were trimmed by 2 bases and 5 bases, with 9 bases remaining between them. The CDR3 reads CASSQRTRETQYF. The CDR3 DNA reads as TGTGCCAGCAGCCAACGGACTCGGGAGACCCAGTACTTC.

This clonotype was recorded at least ten times. The chain is built from TRBV20-1 and TRBJ2-2, with TRBD1 matching over 7 bases. The J segment lost 5 bases and the V segment lost 1 base, leaving 1 base of the junction unmatched. This CDR3 region has 13 residues. Germline lookup yields CDR1 DFQATT and CDR2 SNEGSKA (reference sequence). The CDR3, as DNA: TGCAGTGCTAGAGCGACAGGGACCGGGGAGCTGTTTTTT. It is translated as CSARATGTGELFF.

The rearrangement joins TRBV7-2 to TRBJ2-7; D ambiguous. The germline V and J ends were trimmed by 2 bases and 0 bases, with 8 bases remaining between them. Germline CDR1 is SGHTA and CDR2 is FQGNSA. The CDR3 is 14 residues long. The CDR3 sequence is CASSLLYSSYEQYF. Written as DNA, the CDR3 is TGTGCCAGCAGCTTATTATACTCCTCCTACGAGCAGTACTTC.

At least ten counts were recorded for this clonotype. V gene TRBV12-3 or TRBV12-4 combines with J gene TRBJ1-6; possible D gene TRBD1, 6 bases. Trimming took off 6 bases at V and 5 bases at J, with 11 bases between the two ends. The CDR3 extends over 14 amino acids. The CDR3 sequence is CASSLDRNNSPLHF. CDR3 nucleotide sequence: TGTGCCAGCAGCCTAGACAGGAATAATTCACCCCTCCACTTT.

Many counts were recorded for this clonotype. The chain couples TRBV12-3 or TRBV12-4 to TRBJ1-1; D remains ambiguous. CDR3 size: 14 residues. Between the trimmed V and J ends, which lost 3 bases and 0 bases, there was a span of 8 bases. The DNA of the CDR3 is TGTGCCAGCAGTTTTTCCGGTTTGAACACTGAAGCTTTCTTT. Its translation is CASSFSGLNTEAFF.

V is TRBV20-1 and J is TRBJ2-3; D is tentatively TRBD1 or TRBD2 (6 bases each). V was clipped by 3 bases and J by 2 bases, with 15 bases between them. The CDR3 contains 15 residues. Germline V CDR1 and CDR2: DFQATT, SNEGSKA (reference sequence). The CDR3 DNA reads as TGCAGTGCTAGGGGGGGACACCAGGTCACAGATACGCAGTATTTT. Translation: CSARGGHQVTDTQYF.

Many counts were recorded for this clonotype. The V and J genes are TRBV5-1 and TRBJ2-1; 9 nucleotides line up with TRBD1. The CDR3 sequence is 15 residues long. Germline-derived CDR1 and CDR2 are SGHRS and YFSETQ. Trimming took 0 bases from V and 6 from J; bases not matched to a gene: 4. CDR3 sequence: CASSLGGQGTNEQFF. The CDR3 region has the DNA TGCGCCAGCAGCTTGGGGGGACAGGGTACCAATGAGCAGTTCTTC.

This clonotype was seen repeatedly, ten times or more. The chain combines TRBV4-1 with TRBJ2-5; the D is unclear. With 0 bases removed from V and 3 bases from J, the gap between germline ends came to 8 bases. Germline values: CDR1 MGHRA, CDR2 YSYEKL. The CDR3 is made up of 14 amino acids. Here the CDR3 reads CASSQDRSKETQYF. The CDR3 coding sequence is TGCGCCAGCAGCCAAGACAGGAGTAAAGAGACCCAGTACTTC.

The table lists this clonotype with many counts. The chain combines TRBV7-2 with TRBJ1-1; 8 bases fit TRBD1. Trimming at V came to 3 bases and at J to 11 bases, leaving 11 bases not matched to a gene. CDR3 size: 14 residues. Germline lookup yields CDR1 SGHTA and CDR2 FQGNSA. The chain's CDR3 is CASSFLSGQGRAFF. CDR3 DNA sequence: TGTGCCAGCAGCTTTCTGAGCGGACAGGGAAGGGCTTTCTTT.

This clonotype was found many times. V and J are TRBV29-1 and TRBJ2-5; D is uncertain. This CDR3 comprises 13 residues. Germline CDR1 is SQVTM and CDR2 is ANQGSEA. Trimming took 3 bases from V and 2 from J, leaving 10 bases between them. The CDR3 loop is CSVESPQQETQYF. The DNA for the CDR3 is TGCAGCGTTGAGTCGCCACAGCAAGAGACCCAGTACTTC.

This clonotype was counted ten times or more. The V and J genes are TRBV20-1 and TRBJ1-1; TRBD1 matches at 10 bases. J gave up 4 bases and V 7 bases, and 3 bases lay outside the gene matches. The CDR3 totals 12 residues. Germline assignment: CDR1 DFQATT and CDR2 SNEGSKA (reference sequence). The CDR3, as DNA: TGCAGTGTGACAGGGGGCTTCACTGAAGCTTTCTTT. Translating gives CSVTGGFTEAFF.

This clonotype was seen many times. The rearrangement links TRBV20-1 to TRBJ2-3, with 9 bases fitting TRBD2. Trimming at V came to 2 bases and at J to 9 bases, leaving 9 bases not matched to a gene. The CDR3 contains 14 residues. CDR1 is DFQATT, CDR2 SNEGSKA, per germline (reference sequence). CDR3 nucleotide sequence: TGCAGTGCTAGATTTAGCGGGGGCCTCAAGACGCAGTATTTT. This translates into CSARFSGGLKTQYF.

This clonotype came up many times. This chain links TRBV25-1 with TRBJ1-6; D ambiguous. V was trimmed by 4 bases and J by 3 bases, leaving 4 bases between them. This CDR3 spans 13 amino acids. Germline CDR1 and CDR2: MGHDK and SYGVNS. Here the CDR3 reads CASSGLYNSPLHF. CDR3 nucleotides: TGTGCCAGCAGTGGCCTCTATAATTCACCCCTCCACTTT.

This clonotype was seen at least ten times. This chain uses TRBV11-2 with TRBJ2-1; 7 bases align to TRBD2. With V trimmed by 6 bases and J by 6 bases, 14 bases remained unmatched. The CDR3 sequence is 16 residues long. CDR1 is SGHAT and CDR2 is FQNNGV in the germline V gene. CDR3 residues: CASSFKSSGRGNEQFF. The CDR3 coding sequence is TGTGCCAGCAGTTTCAAATCTAGCGGTCGGGGCAATGAGCAGTTCTTC.

This clonotype was recorded at least ten times. The V gene is TRBV7-9, the J gene TRBJ2-1; the match to TRBD2 covers 14 bases. Germline trimming cut 5 bases from V and 6 bases from J; bases unmatched to any gene: 15. The CDR3 length is 19 residues. Looked up from germline, CDR1 is SEHNR and CDR2 is FQNEAQ (reference sequence). The CDR3 loop is CASSAREGTSGRNSNEQFF. Here the CDR3 DNA reads TGTGCCAGCAGCGCCAGAGAGGGGACTAGCGGGAGAAATAGCAATGAGCAGTTCTTC.

This clonotype was seen repeatedly, ten times or more. This chain joins TRBV5-1 and TRBJ1-1, with TRBD1 matching 11 bases. The CDR3 spans 15 residues. CDR1 is SGHRS, CDR2 YFSETQ, per germline. V shed 4 bases, J shed 4 bases, and the junction held 6 bases outside the gene matches. The CDR3 spells CASSATGTGGTEAFF. The CDR3 coding sequence is TGCGCCAGCAGCGCTACCGGGACAGGGGGCACTGAAGCTTTCTTT.

This clonotype has ten or more counts. V and J are TRBV5-1 and TRBJ2-7, with 9 nucleotides matching TRBD2. The CDR3 is made up of 18 amino acids. V shed 6 bases, J shed 2 bases, and the junction held 18 bases outside the gene matches. Per germline, CDR1 SGHRS and CDR2 YFSETQ. CDR3 sequence reads: CASIPSLAGGPDPYEQYF. The CDR3 DNA follows: TGCGCCAGCATCCCCTCCCTCGCGGGGGGGCCCGACCCCTACGAGCAGTACTTC. The full variable domain, rest sourced from reference TRBV5-1 and TRBJ2-7, is KAGVTQTPRYLIKTRGQQVTLSCSPISGHRSVSWYQQTPGQGLQFLFEYFSETQRNKGNFPGRFSGRQFSNSRSEMNVSTLELGDSALYLCASIPSLAGGPDPYEQYFGPGTRLTVT.

This clonotype was found many times. The chain uses TRBV5-1 and TRBJ2-5, with TRBD2 as a possible D gene (6 bases). The V end lost 4 bases, the J end lost 4 bases, and 17 bases lay between the germline ends. Germline V gives CDR1 SGHRS, CDR2 YFSETQ. The CDR3 contains 15 residues. The CDR3 nucleotides are TGCGCCAGCAGCCCACTTGGCGGGGCGGCAGAGACCCAGTACTTC. Translated, it gives CASSPLGGAAETQYF.

This clonotype was recorded at least ten times. V is TRBV7-2 and J is TRBJ2-7, with D perhaps matching TRBD1 (6 bases). The length of the CDR3 is 14 residues. Trimming shortened V by 6 bases and J by 2 bases, and 14 bases separated the two germline ends. CDR1 is SGHTA, CDR2 FQGNSA, per germline. As DNA, the CDR3 is TGTGCCAGCAGTTCCACAAGGACAGCCTACGAGCAGTACTTC. This encodes CASSSTRTAYEQYF.

This clonotype was found many times. The rearrangement uses TRBV7-2 and TRBJ2-2; D is unresolved. V was cut by 2 bases and J by 1 base, with 11 bases left in between. Germline CDR1 is SGHTA and CDR2 is FQGNSA. This CDR3 has 16 amino acids. CDR3 region: CASSLWGSLNTGELFF. DNA of the CDR3: TGTGCCAGCAGCTTATGGGGTTCGTTGAACACCGGGGAGCTGTTTTTT. The full variable domain, completed using reference TRBV7-2 and TRBJ2-2, is GAGVSQSPSNKVTEKGKDVELRCDPISGHTALYWYRQSLGQGLEFLIYFQGNSAPDKSGLPSDRFSAERTGGSVSTLTIQRTQQEDSAVYLCASSLWGSLNTGELFFGEGSRLTVL.

This clonotype was counted at least ten times. The rearrangement joins TRBV5-1 to TRBJ2-7; 10 nucleotides agree with TRBD2. CDR1 and CDR2 (germline): SGHRS, YFSETQ. The CDR3 loop spans 15 amino acids. The junction had 4 bases not matched to a gene; V was cut back by 4 bases and J by 0 bases. The CDR3, as DNA: TGCGCCAGCAGCGTTACTAGCGGGGTCTCCTACGAGCAGTACTTC. This translates into CASSVTSGVSYEQYF. Full variable domain (rest looked up from reference TRBV5-1 and TRBJ2-7): KAGVTQTPRYLIKTRGQQVTLSCSPISGHRSVSWYQQTPGQGLQFLFEYFSETQRNKGNFPGRFSGRQFSNSRSEMNVSTLELGDSALYLCASSVTSGVSYEQYFGPGTRLTVT.

This clonotype was seen many times. V and J are TRBV21-1 and TRBJ2-7; the table gives TRBD1 as D, unverified against the DNA. TRBV21-1 is reported as a pseudogene. The CDR3 extends over 16 amino acids. The CDR3 reads CASSKLGHRFRDEQYF. DNA of the CDR3: TGTGCCAGCAGCAAACTGGGACACCGTTTTCGGGACGAGCAGTACTTC.

This clonotype has at least ten counts. The chain has TRBV12-3 or TRBV12-4 and TRBJ2-7; either TRBD1 or TRBD2 may fit D (5 bases each). Deletions cut 2 bases from V and 6 bases from J, with 11 bases between. The CDR3 extends over 13 amino acids. CDR3 DNA sequence: TGTGCCAGCAGTTTACAGCAGGGACGCGAGCAGTACTTC. Its protein is CASSLQQGREQYF.